These 11 T cell receptor beta chains share one sample of origin, sequenced in a study of vaccination effects on CD4 cells after COVID-19. These receptors' antigens are unknown. Sequencing was performed with immunoSEQ multiplex PCR; in TCRdb, only in-frame clones are kept and a portion is missing. In the table there are 50,000 or so clones, 60% to 80% of which are singletons. Sequencing was preceded by expansion of antigen-specific CD4+ T cells with viral peptide pools in the ViraFEST assay. Culturing for nine to ten days preceded CD4+ T cell isolation. Vaccine recipients, nucleocapsid antibody negative, had no prior SARS-CoV-2 infection. Sequencing used CD4+ T cells from PBMCs cultured with HCoV-OC43 spike peptides, obtained before COVID-19 vaccination. Sample subset: HCoV-OC43 spike overlapping peptide pool stimulation. These receptors all come from a human donor who received a COVID-19 vaccine.

This chain links TRBV18 with TRBJ1-5, with D possibly TRBD1 on 5 matching bases. Trimming stripped 3 bases from V and 0 bases from J, with 18 bases between. The CDR3 length is 18 residues. Germline CDR1 and CDR2: KGHSH and LQKENI. This CDR3 reads CASSPATIGTYSNQPQHF. The CDR3 DNA is TGTGCCAGCTCACCGGCCACGATAGGGACCTATAGCAATCAGCCCCAGCATTTT.

V gene TRBV30 combines with J gene TRBJ1-2; no clear D gene. The germline gives CDR1 GTSNPN, CDR2 SVGIG (reference sequence). The CDR3 contains 12 residues. The V gene lost 2 bases and the J gene lost 7 bases, with 11 bases spanning the gap. The CDR3 protein is CAWSPQYAGYTF. In nucleotides, the CDR3 is TGTGCCTGGAGTCCCCAGTACGCTGGCTACACCTTC.

The chain carries TRBV5-1 and TRBJ2-2; D gene unclear. CDR1 and CDR2 from the germline V gene are SGHRS and YFSETQ. CDR3 length: 14 residues. Trimming removed 0 bases from V and 0 bases from J, with 3 bases in between. CDR3 coding DNA: TGCGCCAGCAGCTTGGGTGCGAACACCGGGGAGCTGTTTTTT. Translated: CASSLGANTGELFF.

This clone was detected only a few times. The J gene is TRBJ1-2, the V gene TRBV9, with D possibly being TRBD1 (6 bases). Germline loops: CDR1 SGDLS, CDR2 YYNGEE. CDR3 length: 15 amino acids. Trimming took 1 base from V and 7 from J, leaving 17 bases between them. The CDR3 loop is CASSVRTQGLVGYTF. The CDR3 DNA follows: TGTGCCAGCAGCGTAAGGACACAGGGCTTGGTTGGCTACACCTTC.

The chain recombines TRBV29-1 with TRBJ2-1, with 7 bases identical to TRBD1. Germline trimming cut 5 bases from V and 4 bases from J; bases unmatched to any gene: 8. This CDR3 spans 14 amino acids. CDR1 SQVTM and CDR2 ANQGSEA come from the germline V gene. Written as DNA, the CDR3 is TGCAGCGTTCGACGAGAGGGGGCGTACAATGAGCAGTTCTTC. The encoded protein is CSVRREGAYNEQFF.

V usage is TRBV7-2 and J usage is TRBJ1-2; tentatively, D is TRBD1 (6 bases). This CDR3 comprises 12 residues. Trimming stripped 0 bases from V and 7 bases from J, with 6 bases between. Per the germline V gene, CDR1 is SGHTA and CDR2 is FQGNSA. The CDR3 DNA reads TGTGCCAGCAGCTTAGCAGGGGGTGGCTACACCTTC. Protein: CASSLAGGGYTF.

This sequence joins TRBV2 and TRBJ1-2; D is unclear. This CDR3 contains 16 residues. The germline V gene has CDR1 SNHLY and CDR2 FYNNEI. The V end was cut by 5 bases, the J end by 5 bases, with 21 bases between. In nucleotides, the CDR3 is TGTGCCAGCAGTTACCAAGGGCAGCCTCCCCCTTATGGCTACACCTTC. Its translation: CASSYQGQPPPYGYTF.

Only a few counts were recorded for this clone. J is TRBJ2-7 and V is TRBV28; 10 nucleotides agree with TRBD2. Germline V gene lookup returns CDR1 MDHEN and CDR2 SYDVKM. The trim removed 5 bases at V and 4 bases at J, leaving 8 bases unmatched. The CDR3 sequence is 15 residues long. As DNA, the CDR3 is TGTGCCAGCAGTCCATCTAGCGGGGGAGTTTACGAGCAGTACGTC. This translates into CASSPSSGGVYEQYV.

The J gene is TRBJ2-7, the V gene TRBV15; perhaps TRBD1 as D (6 bases). Per the germline V gene, CDR1 is LNHNV and CDR2 is YYDKDF (reference sequence). The CDR3 contains 15 residues. The V end was cut by 0 bases, the J end by 6 bases, with 15 bases between. CDR3 loop: CATSRDPRGVSEQYV. CDR3 sequence (DNA): TGTGCCACCAGCAGAGATCCCAGGGGAGTGTCCGAGCAGTACGTC.

This clone was seen a handful of times. This chain links TRBV5-4 with TRBJ2-1; no reliable D call. The germline gives CDR1 SGHNT, CDR2 YYREEE (reference sequence). The CDR3 has 15 residues. Trimming took off 4 bases at V and 2 bases at J, with 13 bases between the two ends. Here the CDR3 reads CASSNTRNPYNEQFF. The DNA of the CDR3 is TGTGCCAGCAGCAACACACGGAACCCCTACAATGAGCAGTTCTTC.

The DNA of the CDR3 is TGTGCCTGGAGTACAGTCACAGATACGCAGTATTTT. It specifies CAWSTVTDTQYF. The chain is built from TRBV30 and TRBJ2-3; D gene unclear. The V gene lost 2 bases and the J gene lost 2 bases, with 5 bases spanning the gap. The CDR3 consists of 12 residues. Germline V gene sequence: CDR1 GTSNPN, CDR2 SVGIG (reference sequence).